The 18 T cell receptor beta chains below all came from one sample that was sequenced in a study of STAT3 mutations in large granular lymphocyte leukemia (dated by TCRdb to between 2018 and 2021). Library method: the immunoSEQ multiplex PCR assay. This immuneACCESS table, as held by TCRdb, lists in-frame sequences with V and J called but not all clones. Of the missing ones, under half trace to an unresolved V gene in checked studies; the others have no known cause. The sample yields 8,500 to 11,000 clones; around nine tenths were counted once. The ten largest make up about 27% of the sample. What the work shows at the level of the full study, not this receptor alone: At least one immunodominant TCRbeta clonotype was present in every T-LGLL patient, and multiple immunodominant subclonotypes appeared in about half of the T-LGLL patients.

For these TCRs, the target antigens are not known. The specimen sequenced was peripheral blood mononuclear cells. All receptors come from a man aged 55 to 70 with T-cell large granular lymphocyte leukemia. Some clones in this sample may be carry-over from other donors' samples. The age is the age at diagnosis.

The genes are TRBV29-1 and TRBJ1-1; D ambiguous. V lost 7 bases to trimming and J lost 3 bases, with 12 bases between them. The CDR3 has 12 amino acids. CDR1 is SQVTM, CDR2 ANQGSEA, per germline. The chain's CDR3 is CSGSVAHTEAFF. The CDR3 DNA sequence: TGCAGCGGTTCCGTGGCCCACACTGAAGCTTTCTTT. The variable domain in full, with the rest retrieved from reference TRBV29-1 and TRBJ1-1, is SAVISQKPSRDICQRGTSLTIQCQVDSQVTMMFWYRQQPGQSLTLIATANQGSEATYESGFVIDKFPISRPNLTFSTLTVSNMSPEDSSIYLCSGSVAHTEAFFGQGTRLTVV.

The rearrangement uses TRBV28 and TRBJ2-7; D could derive from TRBD1 or TRBD2 (5 bases each). The CDR3 has 14 amino acids. Deletions cut 5 bases from V and 4 bases from J, with 15 bases between. Per germline, CDR1 MDHEN and CDR2 SYDVKM. The CDR3 here is CASSAPGTDYEQYF. The CDR3, as DNA: TGTGCCAGCAGTGCCCCCGGGACCGATTACGAGCAGTACTTC.

In its sample, this clone was seen once. This chain links TRBV7-2 with TRBJ2-5; 11 bases align to TRBD2. Germline V gene sequence: CDR1 SGHTA, CDR2 FQGNSA. The CDR3 sequence is 15 residues long. V shed 6 bases, J shed 4 bases, and the junction held 7 bases outside the gene matches. This CDR3 reads CASRKVAGGPETQYF. The CDR3 DNA reads as TGTGCCAGCAGGAAAGTAGCGGGAGGGCCAGAGACCCAGTACTTC. Together with reference TRBV7-2 and TRBJ2-5, the CDR3 gives the full variable domain: GAGVSQSPSNKVTEKGKDVELRCDPISGHTALYWYRQSLGQGLEFLIYFQGNSAPDKSGLPSDRFSAERTGGSVSTLTIQRTQQEDSAVYLCASRKVAGGPETQYFGPGTRLLVL.

The V call is TRBV25-1, the J call TRBJ2-1, with D possibly matching TRBD2 (6 bases). Germline-derived CDR1 and CDR2 are MGHDK and SYGVNS. The CDR3 covers 16 residues. V lost 5 bases and J lost 10, with 24 bases in between. The DNA of the CDR3 is TGTGCCAGCAGTCCAACTCCGACTAGGCACGAGGGGGAGCAGTTCTTC. Its translation is CASSPTPTRHEGEQFF.

The chain recombines TRBV29-1 with TRBJ2-2; 9 nucleotides align to TRBD1. The germline V gene has CDR1 SQVTM and CDR2 ANQGSEA. This CDR3 comprises 14 residues. With V trimmed by 4 bases and J by 7 bases, 7 bases remained unmatched. In nucleotides, the CDR3 is TGCAGCGTTGGCAAACAGGGGGCGGACGGGGAGCTGTTTTTT. It translates to CSVGKQGADGELFF.

CDR3 in amino acids: CSVESGRGRELFF. Written as DNA, the CDR3 is TGCAGCGTTGAGTCGGGCAGGGGGCGCGAACTGTTTTTT. The gene calls are TRBV29-1 and TRBJ1-4, with 8 nucleotides matching TRBD1. J gave up 12 bases and V 3 bases, and 9 bases lay outside the gene matches. CDR1 and CDR2 (germline): SQVTM, ANQGSEA. This CDR3 contains 13 residues.

The rearrangement links TRBV5-4 to TRBJ2-7; no clear D. This CDR3 is built from 16 residues. Between the trimmed V and J ends, which lost 4 bases and 0 bases, there was a span of 17 bases. CDR1 and CDR2 from the germline V gene are SGHNT and YYREEE (reference sequence). The CDR3 spells CASSPTPSRASYEQYF. The CDR3 bases are TGTGCCAGCAGCCCTACCCCCAGCCGGGCCTCCTACGAGCAGTACTTC.

This clone was observed a handful of times. The chain links TRBV27 to TRBJ1-5; 7 nucleotides agree with TRBD1. V trimming: 6 bases; J trimming: 4 bases; junction bases outside the gene matches: 6. CDR3 length equals 14 residues. Germline V gives CDR1 MNHEY, CDR2 SMNVEV (reference sequence). As DNA, the CDR3 is TGTGCCAGCAGCCCACTACAGGGGAATCAGCCCCAGCATTTT. It encodes CASSPLQGNQPQHF.

This chain connects TRBV6-5 to TRBJ2-7; no clear D. Germline loops: CDR1 MNHEY, CDR2 SVGAGI. The CDR3 is 13 residues long. The germline V and J ends were trimmed by 6 bases and 1 base, with 10 bases remaining between them. CDR3 sequence reads: CASRPQVSYEQYF. In DNA form, the CDR3 reads TGTGCCAGCAGGCCTCAGGTTTCCTACGAGCAGTACTTC.

The gene calls are TRBV5-8 and TRBJ2-3; perhaps TRBD2 as D (5 bases). The CDR3 consists of 14 residues. Per the germline V gene, CDR1 is SGHTS and CDR2 is YDEGEE. Trimming stripped 3 bases from V and 1 base from J, with 9 bases between. The CDR3 reads CASSWSGGTDTQYF. The CDR3 DNA sequence: TGTGCCAGCAGCTGGAGCGGAGGCACAGATACGCAGTATTTT.

In DNA form, the CDR3 reads TGCGCCAGCAGTCAAGGGGGGAACTATGGCTACACCTTC. Translated, it gives CASSQGGNYGYTF. The chain recombines TRBV23-1 with TRBJ1-2; D might be TRBD1 (5 bases). TRBV23-1 belongs to the ORF category, with a function that is uncertain. The CDR3 is 13 residues long. Trimming took off 2 bases at V and 2 bases at J, with 6 bases between the two ends.

The V gene is TRBV29-1, the J gene TRBJ1-2; maybe TRBD1 (6 bases). Between the trimmed V and J ends, which lost 2 bases and 7 bases, there was a span of 17 bases. In germline, CDR1 is SQVTM, CDR2 ANQGSEA. The CDR3 is made up of 14 amino acids. For the CDR3, the DNA is TGCAGCGTTGAAAACGTAGGCAGGGGCCTTGGCTACACCTTC. Residues: CSVENVGRGLGYTF.

This clone was recorded once. This chain links TRBV7-9 with TRBJ2-3; TRBD2 matches at 7 bases. V lost 2 bases, J lost 1 base, and 6 bases stayed unmatched. CDR1 is SEHNR and CDR2 is FQNEAQ in the germline V gene (reference sequence). This CDR3 has 16 residues. The CDR3 region has the DNA TGTGCCAGCAGCTTAACAGGCGGGAGAGGCACAGATACGCAGTATTTT. This translates into CASSLTGGRGTDTQYF.

The V gene is TRBV5-1, the J gene TRBJ1-6; tentatively, D is TRBD1 (6 bases). V was pared by 0 bases and J by 6 bases, with 10 bases between. Looked up from germline, CDR1 is SGHRS and CDR2 is YFSETQ. This CDR3 contains 15 residues. The CDR3 reads CASSLVGRGNSPLHF. CDR3 sequence (DNA): TGCGCCAGCAGCTTGGTGGGCAGGGGTAATTCACCCCTCCACTTT.

The chain has TRBV11-2 and TRBJ1-2; the match to TRBD1 covers 12 bases. This CDR3 contains 15 residues. With 1 base clipped from V and 6 bases from J, the junction kept 3 bases outside the gene matches. Germline V gives CDR1 SGHAT, CDR2 FQNNGV. CDR3 nucleotides: TGTGCCAGCAGCTTAGGCGGGACAGGGGGCGATGGCTACACCTTC. It encodes CASSLGGTGGDGYTF. Supplemented by reference TRBV11-2 and TRBJ1-2, the full variable domain reads EAGVAQSPRYKIIEKRQSVAFWCNPISGHATLYWYQQILGQGPKLLIQFQNNGVVDDSQLPKDRFSAERLKGVDSTLKIQPAKLEDSAVYLCASSLGGTGGDGYTFGSGTRLTVV.

J is TRBJ2-1 and V is TRBV7-8, with 8 bases aligning to TRBD1. The germline V gene encodes CDR1 SGHVS and CDR2 FQNEAQ. This CDR3 is built from 15 residues. Trimming took 5 bases from V and 4 from J; bases not matched to a gene: 7. CDR3 sequence (DNA): TGTGCCAGCAGCGGGGCAGGGGGCATTTACAATGAGCAGTTCTTC. It is translated as CASSGAGGIYNEQFF.

The chain joins TRBV7-2 to TRBJ1-2; D is unclear. Trimming stripped 4 bases from V and 4 bases from J, with 19 bases between. CDR1 is SGHTA and CDR2 is FQGNSA in the germline V gene. This CDR3 comprises 16 residues. The CDR3 protein is CASSSRVSNLLYGYTF. CDR3 sequence (DNA): TGTGCCAGCAGCTCCCGGGTCTCAAACCTCCTCTATGGCTACACCTTC. Variable domain in full (rest from reference TRBV7-2 and TRBJ1-2): GAGVSQSPSNKVTEKGKDVELRCDPISGHTALYWYRQSLGQGLEFLIYFQGNSAPDKSGLPSDRFSAERTGGSVSTLTIQRTQQEDSAVYLCASSSRVSNLLYGYTFGSGTRLTVV.

This chain joins TRBV9 and TRBJ2-1; 13 nucleotides agree with TRBD2. V lost 2 bases and J lost 10; bases outside the gene matches: 3. Germline-derived CDR1 and CDR2 are SGDLS and YYNGEE. This CDR3 contains 14 residues. In DNA, the CDR3 is TGTGCCAGCAGCGTCGGGACTAGCGGGAACGAGCAGTTCTTC. It encodes CASSVGTSGNEQFF.